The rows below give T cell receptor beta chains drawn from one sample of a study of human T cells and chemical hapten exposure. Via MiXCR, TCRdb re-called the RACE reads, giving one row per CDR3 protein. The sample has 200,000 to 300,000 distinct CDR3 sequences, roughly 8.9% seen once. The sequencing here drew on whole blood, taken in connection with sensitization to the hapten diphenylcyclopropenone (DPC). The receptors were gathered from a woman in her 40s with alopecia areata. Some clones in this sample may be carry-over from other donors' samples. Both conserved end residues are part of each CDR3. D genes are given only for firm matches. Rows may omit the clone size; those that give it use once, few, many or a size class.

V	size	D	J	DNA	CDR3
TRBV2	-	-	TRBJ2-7	TGTGCCAGCAGTGCGGTCGGCTACGAGCAGTACTTC	CASSAVGYEQYF
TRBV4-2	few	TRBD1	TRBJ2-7	TGTGCCAGCAGCCAAGAAGCAGGGGGCTCCTACGAGCAGTACTTC	CASSQEAGGSYEQYF
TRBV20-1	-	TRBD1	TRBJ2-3	TGCAGTGCTGAACGGGACAGGGTCACAGATACGCAGTATTTT	CSAERDRVTDTQYF
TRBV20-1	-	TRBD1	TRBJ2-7	TGCAGTGCCCTTTCCGGGACAGCCACCTACGAGCAGTACTTC	CSALSGTATYEQYF
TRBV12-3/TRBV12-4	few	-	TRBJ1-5	TGTGCCAGCATAAAACAGGGAAATCAGCCCCAGCATTTT	CASIKQGNQPQHF
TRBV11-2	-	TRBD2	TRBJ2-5	TGTGCCAGCAGCCTTACTAGACTAGCGGGACAAGAGACCCAGTACTTC	CASSLTRLAGQETQYF
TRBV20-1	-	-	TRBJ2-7	TGCAGTGCTCCTCTGCCCTACGAGCAGTACTTC	CSAPLPYEQYF
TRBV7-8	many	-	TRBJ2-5	TGTGCCAGCAGCTTAACAGAGACCCAAGAGACCCAGTACTTC	CASSLTETQETQYF
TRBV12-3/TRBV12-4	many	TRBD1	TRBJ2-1	TGTGCCAGCAGGGCCGGGACAGGGGCGTACAATGAGCAGTTCTTC	CASRAGTGAYNEQFF
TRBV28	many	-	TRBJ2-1	TGTGCCAGCAGTCCCCTAGGTTCCAGCTCCTACAATGAGCAGTTCTTC	CASSPLGSSSYNEQFF
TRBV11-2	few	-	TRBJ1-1	TGTGCCAGCACCCTAGGTGGGGCCGAAGCTTTCTTT	CASTLGGAEAFF
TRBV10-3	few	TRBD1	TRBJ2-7	TGTGCCATCAGCCCCGGGACAGAATCCTACGAGCAGTACTTC	CAISPGTESYEQYF
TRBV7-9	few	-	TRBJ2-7	TGTGCCAGCAGCCCCCAAGGCAGACTCTCGATCGAGCAGTACTTC	CASSPQGRLSIEQYF
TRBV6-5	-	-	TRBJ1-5	TGTGCCAGCAGGGACGCAGGAGGCAATCAGCCCCAGCATTTT	CASRDAGGNQPQHF
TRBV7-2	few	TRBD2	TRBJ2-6	TGTGCTAGCGGGGGCGGATCGGCCGCAGGGGCCAACGTCCTGACTTTC	CASGGGSAAGANVLTF
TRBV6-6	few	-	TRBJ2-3	TGTGCCAGCAACTTACAGGGCAGGCCCCGCACAGATACGCAGTATTTT	CASNLQGRPRTDTQYF
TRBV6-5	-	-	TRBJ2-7	TGTGCCAGCAGTGACCGGGACACTTCCTCCTACGAGCAGTACTTC	CASSDRDTSSYEQYF
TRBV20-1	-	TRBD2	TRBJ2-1	TGCAGTGCTAGAGACCGACTAGCGGCGAGGTGGAATGAGCAGTTCTTC	CSARDRLAARWNEQFF
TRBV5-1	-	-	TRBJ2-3	TGCGCCAGCAGCCCTACAGGTCGACCAATAGATACGCAGTATTTT	CASSPTGRPIDTQYF
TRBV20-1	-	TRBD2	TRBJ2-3	TGCAGTGCGCCTGGACTAGCGGGAGGGCGGACAGATACGCAGTATTTT	CSAPGLAGGRTDTQYF
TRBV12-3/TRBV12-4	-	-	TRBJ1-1	TGTGCCAGCAGTTTAACAGGATTCTTGAACACTGAAGCTTTCTTT	CASSLTGFLNTEAFF
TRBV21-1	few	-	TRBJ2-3	TGTGCCAGCAGGGAAACGCCAGCGGTGGATACGCAGTATTTT	CASRETPAVDTQYF
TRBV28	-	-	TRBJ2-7	TGTGCCAGCAGCTCACCATGGGGGGGCGGGCCCTACGAGCAGTACTTC	CASSSPWGGGPYEQYF
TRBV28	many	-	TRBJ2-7	TGTGCCAGCAGTTCTAACAGGGCAGCGATTTACTACGAGCAGTACTTC	CASSSNRAAIYYEQYF
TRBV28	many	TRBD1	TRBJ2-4	TGTGCCAGCAGTTTGGGGGACAGAGGAAACATTCAGTACTTC	CASSLGDRGNIQYF
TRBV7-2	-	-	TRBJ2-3	TGTGCCAGCAGCTTAGTTCAGACTAGCACAGATACGCAGTATTTT	CASSLVQTSTDTQYF
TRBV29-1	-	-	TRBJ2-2	TGCAGCGTTGAATTCGCAGAGAACACCGGGGAGCTGTTTTTT	CSVEFAENTGELFF
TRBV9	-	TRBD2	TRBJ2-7	TGTGCCAGCAGCGTAGGGACTAGTAACGAGCAGTACTTC	CASSVGTSNEQYF
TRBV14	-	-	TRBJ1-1	TGTGCCAGCAGCCCCATAACCCACGCTGAAGCTTTCTTT	CASSPITHAEAFF
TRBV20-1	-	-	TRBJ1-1	TGCAGTGCTAGAGACCCCGGTAGGGGTACTGAAGCTTTCTTT	CSARDPGRGTEAFF
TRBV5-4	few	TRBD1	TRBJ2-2	TGTGCCAGCAGCTTGAGGGACAGATACACCGGGGAGCTGTTTTTT	CASSLRDRYTGELFF
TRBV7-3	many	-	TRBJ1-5	TGTGCCAGCAGCCCTGGGGGATATAGCAATCAGCCCCAGCATTTT	CASSPGGYSNQPQHF
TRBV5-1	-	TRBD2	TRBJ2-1	TGCGCCAGCAGCTTGAGGGAGGGGCAGTTCTTC	CASSLREGQFF
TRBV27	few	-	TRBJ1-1	TGTGCCAGCAGTATTGACATCCGGGACGCGAACACTGAAGCTTTCTTT	CASSIDIRDANTEAFF
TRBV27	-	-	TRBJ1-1	TGTGCCAGCAGTTTCGACCCGAGGACTGAAGCTTTCTTT	CASSFDPRTEAFF
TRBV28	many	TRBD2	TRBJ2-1	TGTGCCAGCAGTCCGGGACTAGCGGGTTCCTACAATGAGCAGTTCTTC	CASSPGLAGSYNEQFF
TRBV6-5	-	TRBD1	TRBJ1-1	TGTGCCAGCAGTTACTCGAGTGGTCCGACAGGGGGTAGAACTGAAGCTTTCTTT	CASSYSSGPTGGRTEAFF
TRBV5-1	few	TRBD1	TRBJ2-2	TGCGCCAGCCACCGCGGACAGGGTGGGACCGGGGAGCTGTTTTTT	CASHRGQGGTGELFF
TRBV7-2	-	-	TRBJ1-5	TGTGCCAGCAGCACGCGGGCGGGGCTTGACAATCAGCCCCAGCATTTT	CASSTRAGLDNQPQHF
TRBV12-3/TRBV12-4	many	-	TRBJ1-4	TGTGCCAGCAGTTTTGGGGCAGAGGGTGAAAAACTGTTTTTT	CASSFGAEGEKLFF
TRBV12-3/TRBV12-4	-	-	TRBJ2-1	TGTGCCAGCAGTTTAAGGCAGTACAATGAGCAGTTCTTC	CASSLRQYNEQFF
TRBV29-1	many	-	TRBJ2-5	TGCAGCGTGGGGGGAGCAGAGACCCAGTACTTC	CSVGGAETQYF
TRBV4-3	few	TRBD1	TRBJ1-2	TGCGCCAGCAGCCAATCTTTGTCAGGGGGCGCAAATGGCTACACCTTC	CASSQSLSGGANGYTF
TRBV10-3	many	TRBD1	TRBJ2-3	TGTGCCACCGAACCCGCAGCCGGGACAGGGATCACAGATACGCAGTATTTT	CATEPAAGTGITDTQYF
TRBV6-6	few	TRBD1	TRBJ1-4	TGTGCCAGTCAGGGGGCCGTTTATGAAAAACTGTTTTTT	CASQGAVYEKLFF
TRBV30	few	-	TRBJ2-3	TGTGCCTGGGTGGGGGGACACCATCTCAATACGCAGTATTTT	CAWVGGHHLNTQYF
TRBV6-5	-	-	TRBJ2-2	TGTGCCAGCAGTTACTCGACCGGGAACCCTCCCACCGGGGAGCTGTTTTTT	CASSYSTGNPPTGELFF
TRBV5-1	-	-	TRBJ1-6	TGCGCCAGCAGCTTGGCTGGAAGGGGGTCACCCCTCCACTTT	CASSLAGRGSPLHF
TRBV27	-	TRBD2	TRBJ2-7	TGTGCCAGCAGTTTTAGCGGGAGTACCTACGAGCAGTACTTC	CASSFSGSTYEQYF
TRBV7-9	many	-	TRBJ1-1	TGTGCCAGCAGCTTAAGTAGAGGAGCCGCTGAAGCTTTCTTT	CASSLSRGAAEAFF
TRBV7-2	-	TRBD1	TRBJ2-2	TGTGCCAGCAGCGCGGGACAGGGTGGGGTCACCGGGGAGCTGTTTTTT	CASSAGQGGVTGELFF
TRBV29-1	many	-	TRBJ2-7	TGCAGCGTTGAAGAAGTTGGGAGGAGGAACTACGAGCAGTACTTC	CSVEEVGRRNYEQYF
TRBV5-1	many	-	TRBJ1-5	TGCGCCAGCAGCTTAGGCCCGGGGGGCAATCAGCCCCAGCATTTT	CASSLGPGGNQPQHF
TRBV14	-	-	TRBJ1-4	TGTGCCACGGATGCCACCTTTGCAGGGAGTGGGGCAACTAATGAAAAACTGTTTTTT	CATDATFAGSGATNEKLFF
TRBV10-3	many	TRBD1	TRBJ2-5	TGTGCCATCCGGACAGGGGAAAAAGAGACCCAGTACTTC	CAIRTGEKETQYF